This T cell receptor (beta chain) emerged from a study of PD-1 blockade in classical Hodgkin lymphoma. Turning to the study itself: Once every 2 weeks, patients received intravenous nivolumab at 3 mg/kg.

This clone has a single count. Its target is not known. Every patient had relapsed following autologous stem cell transplantation, and cohorts differed in brentuximab vedotin exposure. The patients, who had relapsed/refractory classical Hodgkin lymphoma, achieved best responses of complete response, partial response or progressive disease. V was shortened by 6 bases and J by 4 bases, with 15 bases between the two germline ends. CDR1 and CDR2 (germline): SEHNR, FQNEAQ (reference sequence). CDR3 length equals 14 residues. Whole-study findings and limits: Patients newly diagnosed and complete responders had comparable baseline diversity.

TCRdb keeps only in-frame clones here, not all; method: immunoSEQ multiplex PCR. The table includes about 62,000 clones, approximately 90% detected once. The sequence was obtained from a human donor with classical Hodgkin lymphoma. The specimen was peripheral blood mononuclear cells (PBMCs), collected at baseline. This rearrangement joins TRBV7-9 to TRBJ2-5; a weak D match, TRBD1 (6 bases). CDR3 nucleotide sequence: TGTGCCAGCAGGCCGGGACAAGGTATAGAGACCCAGTACTTC. It codes for CASRPGQGIETQYF.